Listed here are 28 T cell receptor beta chains from one sample, sequenced in a study of OX40 agonist ivuxolimab in advanced cancers. The repertoire was sequenced with immunoSEQ multiplex PCR; TCRdb's copy has only in-frame clones and lacks some. This table has some 83,000 clones, more than 75% appearing once. The sample consisted of CD4+ or CD8+ T cells sorted from blood, taken in a trial of the OX40 agonist ivuxolimab. The receptors originated from an adult with an advanced solid tumor such as melanoma, head and neck, liver or kidney cancer.

The CDR3 region has the DNA TGTGCCAGCAGCTTATGGGACAGGGAGTACAATGAGCAGTTCTTC. Protein product: CASSLWDREYNEQFF. The V call is TRBV13, the J call TRBJ2-1, with 9 bases aligning to TRBD1. Unmatched junction bases numbered 3, after V lost 2 bases and J lost 4 bases. The germline CDR1 and CDR2 sequences are PRHDT and FYEKMQ (reference sequence). The CDR3 extends over 15 amino acids. Variable domain in full (rest from reference TRBV13 and TRBJ2-1): AAGVIQSPRHLIKEKRETATLKCYPIPRHDTVYWYQQGPGQDPQFLISFYEKMQSDKGSIPDRFSAQQFSDYHSELNMSSLELGDSALYFCASSLWDREYNEQFFGPGTRLTVL.

On this clone itself: Other DNA sequences in the same sample also yield this CDR3. V usage is TRBV9 and J usage is TRBJ2-5, with TRBD2 identical over 12 bases. CDR1 is SGDLS, CDR2 YYNGEE, per germline. V shed 0 bases and J 1 base; nucleotides not matched to a gene: 4. CDR3 length: 17 amino acids. CDR3 bases: TGTGCCAGCAGCGTAGGGGCTAGCGGGAGGGCCCAAGAGACCCAGTACTTC. Residues: CASSVGASGRAQETQYF.

This chain joins TRBV11-2 and TRBJ1-1; no clear D gene. The ends were cut back, 4 bases at V and 0 bases at J, with 9 bases in the middle. The germline V gene has CDR1 SGHAT and CDR2 FQNNGV. CDR3 length equals 14 residues. As DNA, the CDR3 is TGTGCCAGCAGCTCGGAACAGCTGAACACTGAAGCTTTCTTT. As protein: CASSSEQLNTEAFF.

This sequence joins TRBV5-1 and TRBJ1-6; the match to TRBD1 covers 9 bases. Trimming removed 3 bases from V and 10 bases from J; junction bases left unmatched: 8. The CDR3 runs to 15 residues. Germline assignment: CDR1 SGHRS and CDR2 YFSETQ. The CDR3 here is CASSSTQTGGSPLHF. CDR3 sequence (DNA): TGCGCCAGCAGCTCGACCCAGACAGGGGGATCACCCCTCCACTTT. Full variable domain (outside the CDR3, taken from reference TRBV5-1 and TRBJ1-6): KAGVTQTPRYLIKTRGQQVTLSCSPISGHRSVSWYQQTPGQGLQFLFEYFSETQRNKGNFPGRFSGRQFSNSRSEMNVSTLELGDSALYLCASSSTQTGGSPLHFGNGTRLTVT.

This clone was detected only once. The V gene is TRBV6-4, the J gene TRBJ2-2; D unclear. This CDR3 has 14 amino acids. The ends were cut back, 4 bases at V and 2 bases at J, with 8 bases in the middle. The germline gives CDR1 MRHNA, CDR2 SNTAGT. The CDR3: CASSGTLNTGELFF. In DNA, the CDR3 is TGTGCCAGCAGTGGAACTCTAAACACCGGGGAGCTGTTTTTT.

V usage is TRBV19 and J usage is TRBJ1-2; D not resolved. Germline V gene sequence: CDR1 LNHDA, CDR2 SQIVND (reference sequence). V dropped 6 bases and J dropped 4 bases, with 21 bases sitting between them. This CDR3 has 16 residues. CDR3: CASSPLTPGSGYGYTF. CDR3 coding DNA: TGTGCCAGTAGCCCCCTCACCCCCGGTTCTGGCTATGGCTACACCTTC.

The CDR3 nucleotides read TGTGCCAGCAGCCTCGTCGGGGGAGATACGCAGTATTTT. Protein: CASSLVGGDTQYF. This chain links TRBV28 with TRBJ2-3; D possibly corresponds to TRBD2 (6 bases). Germline V gives CDR1 MDHEN, CDR2 SYDVKM. V lost 6 bases, J lost 5 bases, and 12 bases lay in between. CDR3 length: 13 amino acids.

This clone has a handful of counts. V gene TRBV5-1 combines with J gene TRBJ2-7, with TRBD2 as a possible D gene (5 bases). There are 13 residues in the CDR3. Trimming shortened V by 0 bases and J by 6 bases, and 10 bases separated the two germline ends. The germline V gene has CDR1 SGHRS and CDR2 YFSETQ. Here the CDR3 reads CASSLVGGPEQYF. CDR3 sequence (DNA): TGCGCCAGCAGCTTGGTTGGAGGCCCCGAGCAGTACTTC.

The chain is built from TRBV5-4 and TRBJ2-5, with a weak D call TRBD2 (6 bases). This CDR3 contains 15 residues. V dropped 0 bases and J dropped 5 bases, with 14 bases sitting between them. CDR1 and CDR2 (germline): SGHNT, YYREEE (reference sequence). The DNA for the CDR3 is TGTGCCAGCAGCTTGGAGTTTGGAGGGTTGGAGACCCAGTACTTC. Amino acids: CASSLEFGGLETQYF.

The chain carries TRBV2 and TRBJ2-6; 10 nucleotides match TRBD2. CDR1 and CDR2 from the germline V gene are SNHLY and FYNNEI. The CDR3 contains 19 residues. Trimming took 0 bases from V and 0 from J; bases not matched to a gene: 5. The CDR3 here is CASSEASTSGPSGANVLTF. CDR3 DNA sequence: TGTGCCAGCAGTGAAGCTTCGACTAGCGGGCCCTCTGGGGCCAACGTCCTGACTTTC. Full variable domain (missing parts from reference TRBV2 and TRBJ2-6): EPEVTQTPSHQVTQMGQEVILRCVPISNHLYFYWYRQILGQKVEFLVSFYNNEISEKSEIFDDQFSVERPDGSNFTLKIRSTKLEDSAMYFCASSEASTSGPSGANVLTFGAGSRLTVL.

V is TRBV7-2 and J is TRBJ2-2; maybe TRBD2 (6 bases). Germline V gene sequence: CDR1 SGHTA, CDR2 FQGNSA. V was pared by 6 bases and J by 8 bases, with 13 bases between. This CDR3 comprises 13 residues. The CDR3 DNA reads TGTGCCAGCAGGTTGACTAGTTCAGGGGAGCTGTTTTTT. Its protein is CASRLTSSGELFF.

Note on this clone: Other DNA sequences within the sample encode an identical CDR3. The V gene is TRBV28, the J gene TRBJ2-7; 10 bases align to TRBD1. The CDR3 is 14 residues long. V trimming: 5 bases; J trimming: 7 bases; junction bases outside the gene matches: 8. Germline values: CDR1 MDHEN, CDR2 SYDVKM. CDR3 sequence reads: CASSLRQGAHEQYF. The CDR3 DNA follows: TGTGCCAGCAGTCTACGACAGGGGGCTCATGAGCAGTACTTC.

The chain uses TRBV7-9 and TRBJ2-3, with D unclear. Trimming pared 1 base from V and 6 bases from J, leaving 8 bases between. Germline lookup yields CDR1 SEHNR and CDR2 FQNEAQ (reference sequence). CDR3 length: 13 amino acids. CDR3 nucleotides: TGTGCCAGCAGCTTAGTTTTAGGCGATACGCAGTATTTT. Residues: CASSLVLGDTQYF. Looking up the rest from reference TRBV7-9 and TRBJ2-3 gives the full variable domain: DTGVSQNPRHKITKRGQNVTFRCDPISEHNRLYWYRQTLGQGPEFLTYFQNEAQLEKSRLLSDRFSAERPKGSFSTLEIQRTEQGDSAMYLCASSLVLGDTQYFGPGTRLTVL.

The chain uses TRBV7-2 and TRBJ1-2, with 8 nucleotides matching TRBD1. This CDR3 has 13 residues. CDR1 is SGHTA, CDR2 FQGNSA, per germline. V lost 5 bases and J lost 8; bases outside the gene matches: 7. CDR3 sequence reads: CASSPSGGGGYTF. CDR3 coding DNA: TGTGCCAGCAGCCCCTCAGGGGGCGGGGGCTACACCTTC. Variable domain in full (rest from reference TRBV7-2 and TRBJ1-2): GAGVSQSPSNKVTEKGKDVELRCDPISGHTALYWYRQSLGQGLEFLIYFQGNSAPDKSGLPSDRFSAERTGGSVSTLTIQRTQQEDSAVYLCASSPSGGGGYTFGSGTRLTVV.

Only a few counts were recorded for this clone. This sequence joins TRBV5-4 and TRBJ2-1, with 10 nucleotides matching TRBD1. The ends lost 4 bases at V and 2 bases at J; junction bases unmatched: 6. Germline V gene lookup returns CDR1 SGHNT and CDR2 YYREEE (reference sequence). This CDR3 contains 16 residues. The CDR3 DNA sequence: TGTGCCAGCAGCCCGGACAGGGGGGACACCTACAATGAGCAGTTCTTC. It encodes CASSPDRGDTYNEQFF. Supplemented by reference TRBV5-4 and TRBJ2-1, the full variable domain reads ETGVTQSPTHLIKTRGQQVTLRCSSQSGHNTVSWYQQALGQGPQFIFQYYREEENGRGNFPPRFSGLQFPNYSSELNVNALELDDSALYLCASSPDRGDTYNEQFFGPGTRLTVL.

V and J are TRBV29-1 and TRBJ2-5; 8 positions match TRBD1. Germline V gene data show CDR1 as SQVTM and CDR2 as ANQGSEA. After removal of 0 bases from V and 5 bases from J, the junction contained 5 bases not matched to a gene. The CDR3 spans 14 residues. Here the CDR3 reads CSVEDTGGRETQYF. The CDR3 DNA reads as TGCAGCGTTGAAGATACAGGGGGGCGGGAGACCCAGTACTTC.

The gene calls are TRBV7-8 and TRBJ1-2; 7 nucleotides line up with TRBD1. The junction had 10 bases not matched to a gene; V was cut back by 5 bases and J by 7 bases. CDR3 length equals 14 residues. Germline V CDR1 and CDR2: SGHVS, FQNEAQ. This chain's CDR3 is CASSLGQVFRGYTF. Written as DNA, the CDR3 is TGTGCCAGCAGCCTCGGACAGGTTTTTCGTGGCTACACCTTC.

V gene TRBV6-1 combines with J gene TRBJ1-5; TRBD1 matches at 9 bases. CDR1 MNHNS and CDR2 SASEGT come from the germline V gene. The ends lost 6 bases at V and 3 bases at J; junction bases unmatched: 6. The length of the CDR3 is 15 residues. The chain's CDR3 is CASRQGAYSNQPQHF. CDR3 nucleotide sequence: TGTGCCAGCAGACAGGGGGCCTACTCCAATCAGCCCCAGCATTTT.

The rearrangement links TRBV5-6 to TRBJ1-1; no clear D. Germline CDR1 and CDR2: SGHDT and YYEEEE. This CDR3 has 13 residues. With 4 bases removed from V and 0 bases from J, the gap between germline ends came to 7 bases. CDR3 in amino acids: CASSRTLNTEAFF. Written as DNA, the CDR3 is TGTGCCAGCAGCCGGACCCTGAACACTGAAGCTTTCTTT.

The V call is TRBV28, the J call TRBJ1-1; tentative D call: TRBD1 (5 bases). Germline V gives CDR1 MDHEN, CDR2 SYDVKM. Trimming stripped 5 bases from V and 0 bases from J, with 10 bases between. This CDR3 comprises 14 residues. This CDR3 reads CASSPARVNTEAFF. The CDR3 DNA reads as TGTGCCAGCAGTCCAGCCAGGGTGAACACTGAAGCTTTCTTT.

J is TRBJ2-6 and V is TRBV19, with a tentative D call TRBD1 (6 bases). Germline V gene data show CDR1 as LNHDA and CDR2 as SQIVND (reference sequence). V gave up 8 bases and J gave up 2 bases, with 19 bases separating them. The CDR3 runs to 17 residues. The CDR3 nucleotides read TGTGCCAGTTCCTACCCTCCTTCAGGGGCTGGGGCCAACGTCCTGACTTTC. This codes for CASSYPPSGAGANVLTF. Full variable domain (missing parts from reference TRBV19 and TRBJ2-6): DGGITQSPKYLFRKEGQNVTLSCEQNLNHDAMYWYRQDPGQGLRLIYYSQIVNDFQKGDIAEGYSVSREKKESFPLTVTSAQKNPTAFYLCASSYPPSGAGANVLTFGAGSRLTVL.

Only one count was recorded for this clone. The chain carries TRBV19 and TRBJ2-1; no definite D call. Germline CDR1 reads LNHDA; CDR2 reads SQIVND (reference sequence). This CDR3 has 13 amino acids. V shed 6 bases and J shed 6 bases, with 12 bases lying between them. The CDR3 nucleotides are TGTGCCAGTAGGGCGACCCCTGGCAATGAGCAGTTCTTC. This codes for CASRATPGNEQFF.

The V call is TRBV10-3, the J call TRBJ1-4; TRBD1 aligns across 7 bases. Trimming at V came to 4 bases and at J to 7 bases, leaving 6 bases not matched to a gene. The CDR3 totals 14 residues. Germline V gene data show CDR1 as ENHRY and CDR2 as SYGVKD. Here the CDR3 DNA reads TGTGCCATCAGTGGTGACAGGGACGGTGAAAAACTGTTTTTT. Amino acid sequence: CAISGDRDGEKLFF.

The chain joins TRBV6-1 to TRBJ2-7, with 9 positions matching TRBD1. Germline V CDR1 and CDR2: MNHNS, SASEGT. Trimming removed 5 bases from V and 5 bases from J; junction bases left unmatched: 4. This CDR3 is built from 13 residues. In DNA form, the CDR3 reads TGTGCCAGCAGTACCGGGACAGGGAACGAGCAGTACTTC. Protein product: CASSTGTGNEQYF.

V usage is TRBV6-5 and J usage is TRBJ2-1; 10 nucleotides match TRBD2. The germline V gene has CDR1 MNHEY and CDR2 SVGAGI. CDR3 length: 12 residues. The CDR3 loop is CSSGLAPNEQFF. The CDR3 coding sequence is TGTTCCTCGGGACTAGCGCCTAATGAGCAGTTCTTC.

This sequence joins TRBV4-1 and TRBJ2-5, with D possibly matching TRBD2 (5 bases). In germline, CDR1 is MGHRA, CDR2 YSYEKL. The CDR3 loop spans 14 amino acids. With 0 bases removed from V and 5 bases from J, the gap between germline ends came to 10 bases. This CDR3 reads CASSQDQLEETQYF. The CDR3 DNA reads TGCGCCAGCAGCCAAGATCAACTAGAGGAGACCCAGTACTTC.

The rearrangement joins TRBV5-8 to TRBJ2-3; D gene uncertain. Germline lookup yields CDR1 SGHTS and CDR2 YDEGEE. This CDR3 spans 14 amino acids. V was cut by 1 base and J by 0 bases, with 6 bases left in between. CDR3 sequence reads: CASSLWVSTDTQYF. CDR3 coding DNA: TGTGCCAGCAGCTTGTGGGTTAGCACAGATACGCAGTATTTT.

This chain links TRBV30 with TRBJ2-1; D is unclear. Trimming stripped 3 bases from V and 5 bases from J, with 5 bases between. The CDR3 consists of 11 residues. The germline V gene has CDR1 GTSNPN and CDR2 SVGIG (reference sequence). CDR3 DNA: TGTGCCTGGAGCCGGGACAATGAGCAGTTCTTC. Protein product: CAWSRDNEQFF.